This TCR beta chain was captured by sequencing in a study of shared clonotypes between healthy human individuals. Using immunoSEQ multiplex PCR, the repertoire was profiled, and TCRdb retains in-frame clones only, with some absent. This table holds approximately 510,000 clones, about four fifths found once. Study-wide results and limits: Genetic and exposure-history diversity was limited by the few donors.

The V gene end was trimmed by 0 bases and the J gene end by 5 bases; junction bases not matched to a gene: 9. CDR1 and CDR2 (germline): SGHVS, FQNEAQ. The CDR3 runs to 16 residues. Adult Caucasians living in Nashville, Tennessee made up all of the donors. This clone was seen once. Antigen specificity is unknown. Specimen: PBMCs. This receptor was taken from a woman between 40 and 55 years old in good health. Some clones in this sample may be carry-over from other donors' samples. The chain employs TRBV7-8 and TRBJ2-5; 7 nucleotides align to TRBD2. CDR3 sequence reads: CASSLALTGGGETQYF. CDR3 DNA sequence: TGTGCCAGCAGCTTAGCGCTAACGGGAGGTGGGGAGACCCAGTACTTC. The complete variable domain, with remaining parts taken from reference TRBV7-8 and TRBJ2-5, reads GAGVSQSPRYKVAKRGQDVALRCDPISGHVSLFWYQQALGQGPEFLTYFQNEAQLDKSGLPSDRFFAERPEGSVSTLKIQRTQQEDSAVYLCASSLALTGGGETQYFGPGTRLLVL.